The present entry profiles one T cell receptor (beta chain) with its context. This sample was taken from a study of blood T cell repertoires in COVID-19. On the study more broadly: T cells, B-cell-depleted T cells, or PBMCs supplied cDNA or gDNA.

This CDR3 is 14 amino acids long. Trimming stripped 4 bases from V and 5 bases from J, with 15 bases between. The germline gives CDR1 SGHNT, CDR2 YYREEE (reference sequence). The authors' processing: The authors estimated nucleated cell counts from reference gene primer amplification. TCRdb's copy holds only in-frame clones and misses some; the assay was immunoSEQ multiplex PCR. V and J calls and clone size come straight from that table; D and trimming were deduced from the DNA. This table has about 110,000 clones, about 89% appearing once. The source material was peripheral blood. The V gene is TRBV5-4, the J gene TRBJ1-2; D uncertain. The clonotype comes from a man aged 35-49 years with acute or convalescent COVID-19. The CDR3 protein is CASSPREPSYGYTF. The CDR3 nucleotides are TGTGCCAGCAGCCCAAGGGAGCCCTCATATGGCTACACCTTC.